The 23 T cell receptor beta chains below all came from one sample that was sequenced in a study of blood T cell repertoires in COVID-19. Some clones are missing from TCRdb's copy, which holds only in-frame ones; the method was immunoSEQ multiplex PCR. The sample yields about 68,000 clones, less than 90% seen once. The sample was peripheral blood. These TCRs come from a man older than 75 with COVID-19, enrolled during active disease.

The J gene is TRBJ1-6, the V gene TRBV7-8; D might be TRBD1 (6 bases). Deletions cut 5 bases from V and 9 bases from J, with 11 bases between. Germline values: CDR1 SGHVS, CDR2 FQNEAQ. The CDR3 runs 13 residues. The DNA of the CDR3 is TGTGCCAGCAGCGCAAGAGGGGGTTCACCCCTCCACTTT. It specifies CASSARGGSPLHF.

This chain joins TRBV6-5 and TRBJ1-2; perhaps TRBD1 as D (6 bases). Germline V CDR1 and CDR2: MNHEY, SVGAGI. Trimming removed 2 bases from V and 8 bases from J, with 15 bases in between. The CDR3 loop spans 14 amino acids. The CDR3 reads CASSYDGQFRGYTF. DNA of the CDR3: TGTGCCAGCAGTTACGACGGACAGTTTAGGGGCTACACCTTC.

The genes are TRBV10-3 and TRBJ2-3; TRBD2 matches at 8 bases. This CDR3 region has 17 residues. Losses at the gene ends were 0 bases for V and 4 bases for J; bases not matched to a gene: 9. Germline V CDR1 and CDR2: ENHRY, SYGVKD. The CDR3 nucleotides read TGTGCCATCAGTGAGTCCGGGGGGGGCCTTGCGGCAGATACGCAGTATTTT. Protein sequence: CAISESGGGLAADTQYF.

The chain links TRBV7-9 to TRBJ1-3; perhaps TRBD1 as D (5 bases). This CDR3 contains 15 residues. The germline V and J ends were trimmed by 4 bases and 2 bases, with 12 bases remaining between them. Germline V lookup: CDR1 SEHNR, CDR2 FQNEAQ (reference sequence). The CDR3 nucleotides are TGTGCCAGCAGCTCCGCAGGGCTTCCTGGAAACACCATATATTTT. Translation: CASSSAGLPGNTIYF.

This chain uses TRBV4-2 with TRBJ2-1, with 15 bases that match TRBD2. The trim removed 0 bases at V and 7 bases at J, leaving 4 bases unmatched. The germline V gene encodes CDR1 LGHNA and CDR2 YNFKEQ. The CDR3 is 17 residues long. The CDR3 sequence is CASSQDRGTSGGNEQFF. DNA of the CDR3: TGTGCCAGCAGCCAAGATCGGGGGACTAGCGGGGGGAATGAGCAGTTCTTC.

The genes are TRBV19 and TRBJ1-2, with TRBD1 identical over 7 bases. There are 13 residues in the CDR3. J was trimmed by 6 bases and V by 7 bases; bases with no gene match: 8. Germline-derived CDR1 and CDR2 are LNHDA and SQIVND (reference sequence). This CDR3 reads CASTETGRHGYTF. CDR3 in DNA: TGTGCCAGTACCGAGACAGGGAGGCATGGCTACACCTTC.

V gene TRBV3-1 (or the pseudogene TRBV3-2) combines with J gene TRBJ1-1, with TRBD1 matching over 8 bases. Germline assignment: CDR1 LGHDT and CDR2 YNNKEL (reference sequence). V shed 1 base and J 1 base; nucleotides not matched to a gene: 2. The CDR3 consists of 15 residues. The CDR3 loop is CASSQGTGSNTEAFF. For the CDR3, the DNA is TGTGCCAGCAGCCAAGGGACAGGGTCGAACACTGAAGCTTTCTTT.

This chain joins TRBV10-3 and TRBJ1-1; 7 nucleotides line up with TRBD1. The CDR3 is 15 amino acids. Germline V gene sequence: CDR1 ENHRY, CDR2 SYGVKD. V was clipped by 6 bases and J by 1 base; unmatched bases: 8. DNA for the CDR3: TGTGCCATCAGCCAAGGGGGCGCGTGGAACACTGAAGCTTTCTTT. This gives the protein CAISQGGAWNTEAFF.

The rearrangement links TRBV5-6 to TRBJ2-3, with D tentatively TRBD2 (5 bases). Germline V lookup: CDR1 SGHDT, CDR2 YYEEEE. The CDR3 is 15 amino acids. Trimming shortened V by 4 bases and J by 1 base, and 13 bases separated the two germline ends. The CDR3 spells CASSLHVGGTDTQYF. The CDR3 region has the DNA TGTGCCAGCAGCCTACACGTCGGGGGCACAGATACGCAGTATTTT.

The rearrangement uses TRBV21-1 and TRBJ1-5; the table assigns TRBD1, which was not confirmed against the DNA. TRBV21-1 is designated a pseudogene. The CDR3 runs to 19 residues. CDR3 sequence reads: CASSNHLHLGRVVNQPQHF. The DNA for the CDR3 is TGTGCCAGCAGCAACCACTTGCATCTCGGCAGGGTAGTAAATCAGCCCCAGCATTTT.

The chain carries TRBV5-1 and TRBJ1-5; 7 bases agree with TRBD1. Germline V lookup: CDR1 SGHRS, CDR2 YFSETQ. After removal of 1 base from V and 1 base from J, the junction contained 2 bases not matched to a gene. The CDR3 is 15 amino acids. The chain's CDR3 is CASSLTGESNQPQHF. The CDR3 DNA reads as TGCGCCAGCAGCTTGACAGGGGAAAGCAATCAGCCCCAGCATTTT.

This chain connects TRBV19 to TRBJ1-1, with D hard to call. From germline, CDR1 is LNHDA and CDR2 SQIVND (reference sequence). The CDR3 is 14 residues long. The V end was cut by 3 bases, the J end by 1 base, with 9 bases between. Here the CDR3 reads CASSIGRTNTEAFF. The CDR3 region has the DNA TGTGCCAGTAGTATTGGGCGTACGAACACTGAAGCTTTCTTT.

V and J are TRBV28 and TRBJ2-1; 7 nucleotides agree with TRBD1. Per the germline V gene, CDR1 is MDHEN and CDR2 is SYDVKM. This CDR3 spans 16 amino acids. With 6 bases clipped from V and 8 bases from J, the junction kept 16 bases outside the gene matches. DNA of the CDR3: TGTGCCAGCAGACTTCCCCTACAGGGGCGCAGGGATGAGCAGTTCTTC. Amino acid sequence: CASRLPLQGRRDEQFF.

V gene TRBV11-3 combines with J gene TRBJ1-4; perhaps TRBD1 as D (6 bases). Germline V CDR1 and CDR2: SGHNT, YENEEA. This CDR3 is built from 16 residues. Trimming stripped 4 bases from V and 4 bases from J, with 16 bases between. DNA of the CDR3: TGTGCCAGCAGCTCTTTAGGGGGTTGGGGTAATGAAAAACTGTTTTTT. Translated, it gives CASSSLGGWGNEKLFF.

This clone was counted ten times or more. J is TRBJ1-1 and V is TRBV5-6; TRBD1 matches at 11 bases. The V and J ends lost 4 bases and 1 base, in that order; junction bases with no gene match: 9. Germline-derived CDR1 and CDR2 are SGHDT and YYEEEE. The CDR3 loop spans 17 amino acids. The DNA for the CDR3 is TGTGCCAGCAGCGCGGAGGACAGGGGGCGGTCGAACACTGAAGCTTTCTTT. It encodes CASSAEDRGRSNTEAFF.

The chain couples TRBV9 to TRBJ2-5, with 7 nucleotides matching TRBD2. The germline V gene encodes CDR1 SGDLS and CDR2 YYNGEE. The CDR3 has 14 residues. V dropped 1 base and J dropped 5; count of bases not matched to a gene: 5. CDR3 sequence reads: CASSVTGGIETQYF. The CDR3 region has the DNA TGTGCCAGCAGCGTAACCGGGGGGATCGAGACCCAGTACTTC.

V and J are TRBV12-3 or TRBV12-4 and TRBJ2-7; TRBD1 matches at 9 bases. CDR3 length: 13 amino acids. Trimming removed 4 bases from V and 6 bases from J; junction bases left unmatched: 4. The CDR3 loop is CASSSDRGGEQYF. DNA for the CDR3: TGTGCCAGCAGTTCGGACAGGGGAGGCGAGCAGTACTTC.

The chain combines TRBV5-4 with TRBJ1-5; 7 bases are a match to TRBD1. CDR1 is SGHNT, CDR2 YYREEE, per germline (reference sequence). This CDR3 is built from 14 residues. V was pared by 4 bases and J by 3 bases, with 4 bases of the junction left unmatched. The CDR3 DNA reads as TGTGCCAGCAGCCTACAGGGGAACAATCAGCCCCAGCATTTT. The encoded protein is CASSLQGNNQPQHF.

The chain is built from TRBV3-1 (or the pseudogene TRBV3-2) and TRBJ2-5; TRBD2 is a possible D gene (5 bases). This CDR3 has 17 residues. Trimming took 8 bases from V and 4 from J, leaving 26 bases between them. Germline loops: CDR1 LGHDT, CDR2 YNNKEL (reference sequence). The DNA of the CDR3 is TGTGCCAGCCGCCCGGGGATATACCGCCCCGGACGAGAGACCCAGTACTTC. Protein: CASRPGIYRPGRETQYF.

This chain uses TRBV19 with TRBJ2-2; 9 nucleotides match TRBD1. CDR3 length: 14 amino acids. Germline CDR1 and CDR2: LNHDA and SQIVND (reference sequence). Germline trimming cut 7 bases from V and 5 bases from J; bases unmatched to any gene: 5. The DNA of the CDR3 is TGTGCCAGTACCCGGGACAGGGTGACCGGGGAGCTGTTTTTT. It translates to CASTRDRVTGELFF.

The J gene is TRBJ1-1, the V gene TRBV10-3; tentatively, D is TRBD1 (5 bases). This CDR3 is 12 amino acids long. V gave up 11 bases and J gave up 6 bases, with 16 bases separating them. Germline-derived CDR1 and CDR2 are ENHRY and SYGVKD. The DNA for the CDR3 is TGTGCCGTGTCCCAGGCGGGGGCTGAAGCTTTCTTT. Translation: CAVSQAGAEAFF.

The gene calls are TRBV7-9 and TRBJ1-1, with D tentatively TRBD1 (5 bases). Germline V gene lookup returns CDR1 SEHNR and CDR2 FQNEAQ (reference sequence). V lost 5 bases to trimming and J lost 3 bases, with 10 bases between them. The CDR3 loop spans 13 amino acids. CDR3: CASSQGRDTEAFF. CDR3 nucleotides: TGTGCCAGCAGCCAAGGCAGGGACACTGAAGCTTTCTTT.

The gene calls are TRBV18 and TRBJ1-2; 10 bases match TRBD1. The CDR3 extends over 16 amino acids. The V gene end was trimmed by 2 bases and the J gene end by 4 bases; junction bases not matched to a gene: 7. CDR1 is KGHSH, CDR2 LQKENI, per germline. The CDR3 DNA is TGTGCCAGCTCACCAAACCGGGACAGGGGTAGCTATGGCTACACCTTC. Encoded protein: CASSPNRDRGSYGYTF.